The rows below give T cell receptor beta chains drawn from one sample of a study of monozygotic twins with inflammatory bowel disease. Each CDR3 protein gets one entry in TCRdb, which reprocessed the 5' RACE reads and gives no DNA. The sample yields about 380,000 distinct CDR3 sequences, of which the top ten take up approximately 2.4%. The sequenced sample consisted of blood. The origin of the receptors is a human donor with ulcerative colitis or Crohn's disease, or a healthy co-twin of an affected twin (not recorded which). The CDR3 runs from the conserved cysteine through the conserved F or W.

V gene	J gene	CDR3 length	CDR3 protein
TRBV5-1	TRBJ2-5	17	CASEKSTIAWDKETQYF
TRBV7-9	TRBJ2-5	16	CASRSHAGYNQETQYF
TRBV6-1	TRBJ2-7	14	CASRPDGSSYEQYF
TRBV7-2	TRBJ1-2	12	CASSLRLYGYTF
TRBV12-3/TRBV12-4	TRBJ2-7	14	CASSRTGWGYEQYF
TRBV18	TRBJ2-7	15	CASSPSIADLREQYF
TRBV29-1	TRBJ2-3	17	CSVEEPLETPSTDTQYF
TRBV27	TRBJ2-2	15	CASSFFFLGTGELFF
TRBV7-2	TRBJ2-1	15	CASSFSGGAPYEQFF
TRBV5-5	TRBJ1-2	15	CASSWTGGMDYGYTF